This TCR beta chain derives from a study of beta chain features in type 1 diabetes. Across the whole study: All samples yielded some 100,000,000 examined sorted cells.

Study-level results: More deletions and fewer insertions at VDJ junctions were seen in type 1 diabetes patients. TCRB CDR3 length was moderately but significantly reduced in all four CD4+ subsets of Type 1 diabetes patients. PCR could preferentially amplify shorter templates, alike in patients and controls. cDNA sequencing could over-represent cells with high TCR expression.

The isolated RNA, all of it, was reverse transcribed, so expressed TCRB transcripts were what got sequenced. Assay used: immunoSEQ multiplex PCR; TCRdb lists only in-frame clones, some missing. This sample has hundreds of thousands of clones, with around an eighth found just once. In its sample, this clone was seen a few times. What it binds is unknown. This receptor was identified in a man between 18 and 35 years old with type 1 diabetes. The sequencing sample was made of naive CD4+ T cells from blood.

The CDR3 loop is CSVQGSPGSLYEQYF. The DNA of the CDR3 is TGCAGCGTCCAAGGGAGCCCGGGATCCCTTTACGAGCAGTACTTC. The chain joins TRBV29-1 to TRBJ2-7, with D possibly matching TRBD2 (5 bases). V lost 6 bases, J lost 4 bases, and 22 bases lay in between. The CDR3 spans 15 residues. Germline CDR1 SQVTM, CDR2 ANQGSEA.